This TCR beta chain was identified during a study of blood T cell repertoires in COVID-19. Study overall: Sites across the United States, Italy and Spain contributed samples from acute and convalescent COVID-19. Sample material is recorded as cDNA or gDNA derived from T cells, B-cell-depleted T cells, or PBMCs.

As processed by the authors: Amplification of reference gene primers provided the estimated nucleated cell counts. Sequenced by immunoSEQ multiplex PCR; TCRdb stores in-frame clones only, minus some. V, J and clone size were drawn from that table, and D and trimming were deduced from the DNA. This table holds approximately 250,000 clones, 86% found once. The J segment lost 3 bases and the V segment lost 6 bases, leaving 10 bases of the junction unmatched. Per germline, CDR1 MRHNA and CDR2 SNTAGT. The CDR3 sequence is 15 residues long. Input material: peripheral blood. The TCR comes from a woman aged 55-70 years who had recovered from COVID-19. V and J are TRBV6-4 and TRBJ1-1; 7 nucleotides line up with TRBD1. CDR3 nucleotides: TGTGCCAGCAGCAGGGGGGTAACAGGGGACACTGAAGCTTTCTTT. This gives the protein CASSRGVTGDTEAFF.